This T cell receptor (beta chain) was obtained from a study of PD-1 blockade in classical Hodgkin lymphoma. With 2 bases removed from V and 3 bases from J, the gap between germline ends came to 7 bases. The CDR3 length is 13 residues. The germline gives CDR1 MDHEN, CDR2 SYDVKM. Regarding the study as a whole: Some patients began nivolumab under 1 year after ASCT. These patients were excluded from later analyses. Baseline TCR diversity was reportedly lower in newly diagnosed patients than healthy donors. Nothing has yet pinned down what causes the repertoire differences, possibly disease activity or prior therapy.

Noted time point: cycle 4 day 1 (C4D1), after five to seven weeks of nivolumab. After autologous stem cell transplantation all patients relapsed, and prior brentuximab vedotin exposure differed between cohorts. Remarks on this clone: What it binds is unknown.

Libraries were prepared by immunoSEQ multiplex PCR; TCRdb keeps only in-frame clonotypes and omits some of them. The sample lists tens of thousands of clones, 90% occurring once. Source: peripheral blood mononuclear cells (PBMCs), taken before the fourth cycle of nivolumab. V usage is TRBV28 and J usage is TRBJ2-5; D not resolved. This TCR was recovered from a human donor with classical Hodgkin lymphoma. The CDR3 protein is CASSLPPKETQYF. CDR3 coding DNA: TGTGCCAGCAGTTTACCGCCGAAAGAGACCCAGTACTTC.